These 30 T cell receptor beta chains share one sample of origin, sequenced in a study of cytomegalovirus exposure and HLA in healthy donors. PCR employed 60 Vbeta and 13 Jbeta primers. Assay: immunoSEQ multiplex PCR; the TCRdb copy retains only in-frame clones and omits some. In the table there are roughly 160,000 clones, about four fifths of which are singletons. Sequenced input: PBMCs. The receptors were gathered from a male donor in good health and CMV-seronegative.

This clone showed up just once. V usage is TRBV19 and J usage is TRBJ2-1; TRBD1 matches at 9 bases. The CDR3 runs 15 residues. From germline, CDR1 is LNHDA and CDR2 SQIVND (reference sequence). V shed 7 bases, J shed 0 bases, and the junction held 4 bases outside the gene matches. The CDR3 DNA is TGTGCCAGTATTCCGGACAGGGGCTCCTACAATGAGCAGTTCTTC. As protein: CASIPDRGSYNEQFF.

This chain links TRBV18 with TRBJ1-1; no firm D call. The V end was cut by 5 bases, the J end by 0 bases, with 16 bases between. The CDR3 totals 16 residues. The germline V gene has CDR1 KGHSH and CDR2 LQKENI. This CDR3 is CASSRRAGPMNTEAFF. DNA of the CDR3: TGTGCCAGCTCAAGACGAGCAGGTCCCATGAACACTGAAGCTTTCTTT.

V and J are TRBV6-1 and TRBJ1-2; a weak D match, TRBD1 (6 bases). The CDR3 loop spans 14 amino acids. V shed 5 bases and J shed 4 bases, with 14 bases lying between them. Germline CDR1 and CDR2: MNHNS and SASEGT. The DNA for the CDR3 is TGTGCCAGCAGTACAGGGAAGGGGATCTATGGCTACACCTTC. The encoded protein is CASSTGKGIYGYTF.

This clone was counted once. The V gene is TRBV6-1, the J gene TRBJ2-7; D might be TRBD2 (6 bases). CDR1 and CDR2 (germline): MNHNS, SASEGT. V dropped 3 bases and J dropped 0 bases, with 12 bases sitting between them. This CDR3 has 15 amino acids. The CDR3, as DNA: TGTGCCAGCAGTGAGTGGGACTCGAGCTCCTACGAGCAGTACTTC. This gives the protein CASSEWDSSSYEQYF.

This clone was recorded once. CDR3 in amino acids: CASSLVDRGYGYTF. Here the CDR3 DNA reads TGTGCCAGCAGCTTAGTCGACAGGGGCTATGGCTACACCTTC. V is TRBV7-9 and J is TRBJ1-2, with 8 bases fitting TRBD1. The CDR3 covers 14 residues. Germline lookup yields CDR1 SEHNR and CDR2 FQNEAQ (reference sequence). J gave up 4 bases and V 1 base, and 2 bases lay outside the gene matches.

The V gene is TRBV6-5, the J gene TRBJ1-2; D is perhaps TRBD1 (6 bases). Looked up from germline, CDR1 is MNHEY and CDR2 is SVGAGI. This CDR3 is 14 amino acids long. Trimming cost V 0 bases and J 4 bases, with 9 bases left between them. The CDR3 reads CASSYSRGFYGYTF. In DNA form, the CDR3 reads TGTGCCAGCAGTTACTCGAGGGGGTTCTATGGCTACACCTTC.

The chain links TRBV15 to TRBJ1-5, with 8 nucleotides matching TRBD1. Germline V gives CDR1 LNHNV, CDR2 YYDKDF (reference sequence). The trim removed 4 bases at V and 3 bases at J, leaving 8 bases unmatched. This CDR3 contains 16 residues. For the CDR3, the DNA is TGTGCCACCAGCATGAACAGGGGGATCCCCAATCAGCCCCAGCATTTT. Its protein is CATSMNRGIPNQPQHF.

This chain uses TRBV7-3 with TRBJ2-5; weak D call: TRBD1 (6 bases). Trimming shortened V by 4 bases and J by 4 bases, and 10 bases separated the two germline ends. Germline CDR1 is SGHTA and CDR2 is FQGTGA. The CDR3 runs to 13 residues. The CDR3 region is CASSSDRRETQYF. Written as DNA, the CDR3 is TGTGCCAGCAGCTCTGACAGGAGAGAGACCCAGTACTTC.

The chain carries TRBV7-8 and TRBJ2-7; 11 nucleotides line up with TRBD2. J gave up 4 bases and V 3 bases, and 8 bases lay outside the gene matches. Per the germline V gene, CDR1 is SGHVS and CDR2 is FQNEAQ. The CDR3 runs 16 residues. CDR3 sequence: CASSFRLAGGPYEQYF. The CDR3 region has the DNA TGTGCCAGCAGCTTTCGTCTAGCGGGAGGACCATACGAGCAGTACTTC.

The CDR3 nucleotides are TGTGCCAGCAGCTTAGCGCGGGCCTCTGGGGCCAACGTCCTGACTTTC. It encodes CASSLARASGANVLTF. The V call is TRBV7-2, the J call TRBJ2-6, with D perhaps matching TRBD2 (5 bases). The V end was cut by 0 bases, the J end by 0 bases, with 6 bases between. CDR3 length: 16 residues. CDR1 is SGHTA, CDR2 FQGNSA, per germline.

This clone occurred once. The V call is TRBV6-5, the J call TRBJ2-1; maybe TRBD1 (5 bases). Trimming removed 5 bases from V and 1 base from J, with 9 bases in between. This CDR3 has 14 residues. CDR1 is MNHEY and CDR2 is SVGAGI in the germline V gene. In nucleotides, the CDR3 is TGTGCCAGCAGTGCCGGACAATCCTACAATGAGCAGTTCTTC. This sequence encodes CASSAGQSYNEQFF.

In this sample, this clone turned up once. The rearrangement uses TRBV20-1 and TRBJ1-5, with 7 bases identical to TRBD1. Germline V gives CDR1 DFQATT, CDR2 SNEGSKA (reference sequence). Trimming cost V 1 base and J 10 bases; bases outside gene matches: 1. This CDR3 has 11 residues. CDR3: CSARGDSPQHF. The CDR3 DNA is TGCAGTGCTAGAGGGGACAGCCCCCAGCATTTT.

The chain links TRBV27 to TRBJ2-2, with unresolved D. CDR3 length equals 13 residues. CDR1 and CDR2 from the germline V gene are MNHEY and SMNVEV (reference sequence). V was clipped by 0 bases and J by 5 bases, with 4 bases between them. The CDR3: CASSLSRTGELFF. The CDR3 DNA is TGTGCCAGCAGTTTATCGCGGACCGGGGAGCTGTTTTTT.

The J gene is TRBJ2-3, the V gene TRBV7-2; TRBD2 agrees at 10 bases. This CDR3 is built from 17 residues. CDR1 and CDR2 from the germline V gene are SGHTA and FQGNSA. V was clipped by 3 bases and J by 8 bases; unmatched bases: 14. CDR3 sequence (DNA): TGTGCCAGCAGCTTTTCGATGGGACTAGCGACCGCCGGTACGCAGTATTTT. It codes for CASSFSMGLATAGTQYF.

The rearrangement uses TRBV28 and TRBJ1-5, with TRBD1 as a possible D gene (6 bases). The V end was cut by 3 bases, the J end by 4 bases, with 13 bases between. The CDR3 consists of 15 residues. From germline, CDR1 is MDHEN and CDR2 SYDVKM. The DNA for the CDR3 is TGTGCCAGCAGTTTGGTCCAGGGGAGTAATCAGCCCCAGCATTTT. Protein product: CASSLVQGSNQPQHF.

The chain has TRBV5-1 and TRBJ1-3; 7 positions agree with TRBD1. The CDR3 spans 15 residues. V trimming: 3 bases; J trimming: 0 bases; junction bases outside the gene matches: 3. Germline V gene sequence: CDR1 SGHRS, CDR2 YFSETQ. CDR3 sequence (DNA): TGCGCCAGCAGCTGGGACAGAACCTCTGGAAACACCATATATTTT. Translated, it gives CASSWDRTSGNTIYF.

This rearrangement joins TRBV6-6 to TRBJ2-5, with 8 bases fitting TRBD2. The trim removed 7 bases at V and 5 bases at J, leaving 9 bases unmatched. The CDR3 covers 14 residues. CDR1 and CDR2 from the germline V gene are MNHNY and SVGAGI (reference sequence). For the CDR3, the DNA is TGTGCCAGCACGTTAGCGGGGAGCCAGGAGACCCAGTACTTC. Protein sequence: CASTLAGSQETQYF.

J is TRBJ2-3 and V is TRBV27; 9 bases align to TRBD1. The CDR3 is 16 amino acids. The germline CDR1 and CDR2 sequences are MNHEY and SMNVEV (reference sequence). V lost 4 bases, J lost 2 bases, and 7 bases stayed unmatched. CDR3 DNA: TGTGCCAGCAGTTCGGGACAGGGAGTTGACACAGATACGCAGTATTTT. This encodes CASSSGQGVDTDTQYF.

The chain couples TRBV6-1 to TRBJ2-5; TRBD2 is a possible D gene (6 bases). V was trimmed by 10 bases and J by 4 bases, leaving 13 bases between them. Germline CDR1 reads MNHNS; CDR2 reads SASEGT. The CDR3 loop spans 12 amino acids. The CDR3 reads CATRTEGETQYF. The CDR3 DNA reads TGTGCCACCCGGACGGAGGGAGAGACCCAGTACTTC.

This clone showed up just once. The genes are TRBV9 and TRBJ2-2, with D perhaps TRBD2 (5 bases). V was clipped by 0 bases and J by 1 base, with 10 bases between them. Germline values: CDR1 SGDLS, CDR2 YYNGEE. The CDR3 sequence is 16 residues long. Here the CDR3 DNA reads TGTGCCAGCAGCGTAGCTACAAGCGGGAACACCGGGGAGCTGTTTTTT. It encodes CASSVATSGNTGELFF.

The V gene is TRBV7-3, the J gene TRBJ1-1, with D unresolved. Deletions cut 6 bases from V and 1 base from J, with 9 bases between. Germline CDR1 is SGHTA and CDR2 is FQGTGA. The CDR3 has 13 amino acids. CDR3 bases: TGTGCCAGCAGGAACAATCCGAACACTGAAGCTTTCTTT. This encodes CASRNNPNTEAFF.

The sample holds a few counts of this clone. The chain combines TRBV29-1 with TRBJ1-2; TRBD1 is a possible D gene (6 bases). Per germline, CDR1 SQVTM and CDR2 ANQGSEA. This CDR3 is 11 amino acids long. The CDR3 coding sequence is TGCCGCGGAGACTTGCGGGGGCGCTACACCTTC. It is translated as CRGDLRGRYTF.

The CDR3 loop is CASSPVAGDGPGANVLTF. The CDR3 nucleotides read TGTGCCAGCAGCCCGGTAGCGGGAGATGGGCCTGGGGCCAACGTCCTGACTTTC. This chain joins TRBV7-9 and TRBJ2-6; 9 bases match TRBD2. The junction had 10 bases not matched to a gene; V was cut back by 5 bases and J by 2 bases. The CDR3 loop spans 18 amino acids. The germline V gene has CDR1 SEHNR and CDR2 FQNEAQ (reference sequence).

This sequence joins TRBV6-5 and TRBJ2-7, with D tentatively TRBD1 (6 bases). Germline V CDR1 and CDR2: MNHEY, SVGAGI. The CDR3 sequence is 13 residues long. The V and J ends lost 6 bases and 3 bases respectively, with 12 bases between them. The CDR3 reads CASSSRGGYEQYF. DNA for the CDR3: TGTGCCAGCAGCTCCCGAGGGGGCTACGAGCAGTACTTC.

This clone came up a few times. The V call is TRBV5-1, the J call TRBJ2-2, with D perhaps TRBD2 (5 bases). Trimming shortened V by 2 bases and J by 4 bases, and 12 bases separated the two germline ends. This CDR3 comprises 15 residues. Germline CDR1 reads SGHRS; CDR2 reads YFSETQ. CDR3 DNA sequence: TGCGCCAGCAGCTTCCGGGAAGATGGCACCGGGGAGCTGTTTTTT. Translation gives CASSFREDGTGELFF.

The V and J genes are TRBV6-1 and TRBJ1-1, with D perhaps matching TRBD1 (5 bases). The V and J ends lost 7 bases and 1 base respectively, with 13 bases between them. CDR1 is MNHNS, CDR2 SASEGT, per germline. The CDR3 has 14 residues. The CDR3 sequence is CASMVRGQNTEAFF. In DNA form, the CDR3 reads TGTGCCAGCATGGTTAGGGGCCAGAACACTGAAGCTTTCTTT.

The chain employs TRBV7-2 and TRBJ1-2, with D maybe TRBD1 (5 bases). CDR3 size: 16 residues. Trimming shortened V by 1 base and J by 4 bases, and 16 bases separated the two germline ends. Germline-derived CDR1 and CDR2 are SGHTA and FQGNSA. As DNA, the CDR3 is TGTGCCAGCAGCTTAGGAGGAGGGGCCGACCGCTATGGCTACACCTTC. Translation gives CASSLGGGADRYGYTF.

Comments on this clone: This specimen includes other DNA sequences encoding the same CDR3. The J gene is TRBJ2-7, the V gene TRBV7-2; TRBD1 matches at 7 bases. The germline CDR1 and CDR2 sequences are SGHTA and FQGNSA. The CDR3 is 14 amino acids. V lost 1 base, J lost 4 bases, and 4 bases stayed unmatched. CDR3 nucleotides: TGTGCCAGCAGCTTAGGAGGGGGCGCATACGAGCAGTACTTC. Translation: CASSLGGGAYEQYF.

V usage is TRBV6-6 and J usage is TRBJ2-5; tentative D call: TRBD1 (5 bases). Per germline, CDR1 MNHNY and CDR2 SVGAGI (reference sequence). The CDR3 is 16 amino acids. The V end lost 0 bases, the J end lost 5 bases, and 16 bases lay between the germline ends. The CDR3 loop reads CASSYSMVGVQETQYF. The DNA of the CDR3 is TGTGCCAGCAGTTACTCCATGGTAGGGGTGCAGGAGACCCAGTACTTC.

A single count supports this clone. The V gene is TRBV11-2, the J gene TRBJ1-3; no firm D call. V lost 2 bases and J lost 4, with 12 bases in between. Germline CDR1 is SGHAT and CDR2 is FQNNGV. This CDR3 region has 15 residues. The CDR3 here is CASSLSGGLGNTIYF. CDR3 nucleotides: TGTGCCAGCAGCTTATCCGGAGGGCTGGGAAACACCATATATTTT.